Listed below are T cell receptor beta chains from one sample, sequenced in a study of response to subunit inactivated influenza vaccine. TCRdb reprocessed the RT-PCR reads with MiXCR, giving one entry per CDR3 protein. This sample carries hundreds of thousands of distinct CDR3 sequences, 14% of them seen once, and the ten largest clones take approximately 7.6%. The sequencing here drew on PBMCs from blood, taken less than 15 days before vaccination. The receptors were sampled from a man aged 50 to 60 who received an inactivated influenza vaccine. The CDR3 runs from the conserved cysteine through the conserved F or W. Not every row has a clone size; where given, it reads once, few, many or a size class.

>TRBJ2-7|TRBV28|.
CASSNERTSGNYEQYF
>TRBJ1-3|TRBV28|.
CASRRGATGNTIYF
>TRBJ2-7|TRBV28|.
CASRKREVQYEQYF
>TRBJ2-7|TRBV6-2/TRBV6-3|few
CASSYSLIRTSGRSEQYF
>TRBJ1-6|TRBV12-3/TRBV12-4|.
CATTLTTGINSPLHF
>TRBJ1-3|TRBV4-2|many
CASSQDQRGRRGGNTIYF
>TRBJ2-5|TRBV29-1|.
CSVIGRGRSETQYF
>TRBJ2-2|TRBV7-9|.
CASSSRTVGIGELFF
>TRBJ2-5|TRBV12-3/TRBV12-4|.
CASSLSPSGQETQYF
>TRBJ2-7|TRBV5-1|.
CASSNISGWAGDEQYF
>TRBJ2-7|TRBV6-2/TRBV6-3|few
CASSYPHPGQGSYEQYF
>TRBJ2-7|TRBV12-3/TRBV12-4|few
CASSSNAGVSEQYF
>TRBJ2-4|TRBV5-1|.
CASSLLQGALAKNIQYF
>TRBJ2-7|TRBV15|many
CATSRDDYYEQYF
>TRBJ2-1|TRBV7-2|.
CASSVTRRDEQFF
>TRBJ2-3|TRBV9|.
CASSSPSGGAEDTQYF
>TRBJ1-6|TRBV5-1|.
CASSLAGPENSPLHF
>TRBJ2-5|TRBV5-6|few
CASSWGQSKVTQYF
>TRBJ2-5|TRBV5-1|many
CASSLGGQGTYETQYF
>TRBJ2-7|TRBV18|many
CASSPPGQGYEQYF
>TRBJ1-1|TRBV7-3|few
CASSPRGGRQGENTEAFF
>TRBJ2-1|TRBV12-3/TRBV12-4|many
CASSRLAGNEQFF
>TRBJ2-1|TRBV7-8|.
CASSSESVYQFF
>TRBJ2-2|TRBV9|few
CASSVAPLAVTGELFF
>TRBJ2-7|TRBV4-1|few
CASSQEATAYEQYF
>TRBJ2-1|TRBV12-3/TRBV12-4|.
CASSLVDYEQFF
>TRBJ2-1|TRBV5-1|.
CASSLTRSSYNEQFF
>TRBJ2-1|TRBV12-3/TRBV12-4|few
CASRPGTSDNEQFF
>TRBJ2-3|TRBV28|.
CASSPDLGTDTQYF
>TRBJ1-5|TRBV10-3|.
CAISRAGGNQPQHF
>TRBJ2-2|TRBV28|.
CASSLSSGVLRNTGELFF
>TRBJ1-1|TRBV5-6|few
CASSLYSSGGQAFF
>TRBJ2-1|TRBV9|few
CASSVAGSGRKFF
>TRBJ2-1|TRBV18|many
CASSRDTNEQFF
>TRBJ2-3|TRBV20-1|.
CSARDQMTGSTDTQYF
>TRBJ1-1|TRBV12-3/TRBV12-4|many
CASSLEGLHTEAFF
>TRBJ1-4|TRBV28|.
CASSLSRGAVEKLFF
>TRBJ2-7|TRBV7-9|few
CASSLDRGDSYEQYF
>TRBJ2-5|TRBV20-1|few
CSGGRGVQETQYF